Each of the 7 T cell receptor beta chains below was sequenced from the same sample in a study of blood T cell repertoires in COVID-19. Method: immunoSEQ multiplex PCR; TCRdb's copy keeps in-frame clones and lacks some. This table holds 100,000 to 150,000 clones, around 83% found once. What was sequenced was peripheral blood. These receptors were collected from a man between 35 and 55 years old with active or convalescent COVID-19.

The J gene is TRBJ1-2, the V gene TRBV9; 8 bases line up with TRBD1. CDR1 is SGDLS, CDR2 YYNGEE, per germline. This CDR3 is 14 amino acids long. V lost 3 bases to trimming and J lost 8 bases; unmatched junction nucleotides: 9. The CDR3 loop is CASSEQDRVEGYTF. The DNA for the CDR3 is TGTGCCAGCAGCGAACAGGACAGGGTTGAAGGCTACACCTTC.

The J gene is TRBJ2-5, the V gene TRBV15; 9 bases map to TRBD1. The CDR3 sequence is 15 residues long. Looked up from germline, CDR1 is LNHNV and CDR2 is YYDKDF (reference sequence). Trimming removed 0 bases from V and 9 bases from J; junction bases left unmatched: 8. The chain's CDR3 is CATSRDTVTGGSQYF. CDR3 nucleotide sequence: TGTGCCACCAGCAGAGACACCGTGACAGGGGGTTCCCAGTACTTC.

V usage is TRBV7-9 and J usage is TRBJ1-5; no clear D. Trimming stripped 1 base from V and 6 bases from J, with 7 bases between. CDR1 and CDR2 (germline): SEHNR, FQNEAQ (reference sequence). This CDR3 is built from 13 residues. The CDR3 coding sequence is TGTGCCAGCAGCTTAGGAGGTGCTCAGCCCCAGCATTTT. Its translation: CASSLGGAQPQHF.

The chain recombines TRBV5-1 with TRBJ1-2, with unresolved D. In germline, CDR1 is SGHRS, CDR2 YFSETQ. The CDR3 runs to 14 residues. V dropped 4 bases and J dropped 7 bases, with 17 bases sitting between them. The CDR3 nucleotides are TGCGCCAGCAGCGGCCACCGGGAGTCGTCTGGCTACACCTTC. It translates to CASSGHRESSGYTF.

The chain is built from TRBV9 and TRBJ1-5; 9 bases map to TRBD1. CDR1 and CDR2 (germline): SGDLS, YYNGEE. CDR3 length equals 17 residues. With V trimmed by 7 bases and J by 5 bases, 16 bases remained unmatched. CDR3 coding DNA: TGTGCCAGCCCGGCGGGGACAGGGTCACCTCCCGATCAGCCCCAGCATTTT. Translating it yields CASPAGTGSPPDQPQHF. The variable domain in full, completed from reference TRBV9 and TRBJ1-5, reads DSGVTQTPKHLITATGQRVTLRCSPRSGDLSVYWYQQSLDQGLQFLIQYYNGEERAKGNILERFSAQQFPDLHSELNLSSLELGDSALYFCASPAGTGSPPDQPQHFGDGTRLSIL.

The rearrangement joins TRBV5-1 to TRBJ1-6, with 11 bases aligning to TRBD1. The CDR3 totals 17 residues. The trim removed 0 bases at V and 6 bases at J, leaving 5 bases unmatched. In germline, CDR1 is SGHRS, CDR2 YFSETQ. The CDR3 region has the DNA TGCGCCAGCAGCTTGGGAGGACAGGGGGCTTCTAATTCACCCCTCCACTTT. Translation gives CASSLGGQGASNSPLHF.

The genes are TRBV7-2 and TRBJ1-1; D not certain. Germline loops: CDR1 SGHTA, CDR2 FQGNSA. This CDR3 contains 14 residues. V was shortened by 3 bases and J by 1 base, with 9 bases between the two germline ends. CDR3 DNA: TGTGCCAGCAGCTTTTATTTAAAGAACACTGAAGCTTTCTTT. This sequence encodes CASSFYLKNTEAFF.